The clone carrying this T cell receptor (beta chain) was detected ten times or more. Its antigen is as yet unknown. The data were obtained in a study of T-cell reconstitution after alpha-beta-depleted transplantation in children. Researchers prepared the TCRbeta library using unique molecular identifiers, the study reports. Each CDR3 protein is one row after TCRdb ran MiXCR on the PCR reads. The table includes roughly 300,000 distinct CDR3 sequences, roughly 11% detected once. V lost 2 bases and J lost 5, with 9 bases in between. The CDR3 covers 12 residues. The germline V gene has CDR1 DFQATT and CDR2 SNEGSKA (reference sequence). Overall study results and limits: From surviving recipient T cells and thymic progenitors came the high day-60 TCRbeta diversity observed in some patients. By about two months after transplant, alpha-beta T cells reportedly arose from several hundred graft clones that had expanded.

This TCR came from a male patient aged 2-15 years who had a stem cell transplant for chronic granulomatous disease, so the T cells may come from the graft donor. The material was peripheral blood, obtained 180 days after TCRalphabeta/CD19-depleted stem cell transplant. V is TRBV20-1 and J is TRBJ2-5; no definite D call. CDR3 in amino acids: CSARKGSETQYF. CDR3 nucleotide sequence: TGCAGTGCTAGAAAGGGCAGTGAGACCCAGTACTTC.